This paragraph reports one T cell receptor beta chain. This sample stems from a study of OX40 agonist ivuxolimab in advanced cancers. In the study overall: Patients achieving partial responses numbered three: one hepatocellular carcinoma case and two cutaneous melanoma cases.

Germline V lookup: CDR1 LNHDA, CDR2 SQIVND (reference sequence). This CDR3 is built from 18 residues. Trimming shortened V by 7 bases and J by 1 base, and 22 bases separated the two germline ends. The method was immunoSEQ multiplex PCR; TCRdb's version includes in-frame clones alone and lacks a portion of them. The sample yields some 55,000 clones, about 80% seen once. The chain employs TRBV19 and TRBJ2-2; D might be TRBD1 or TRBD2, each matching 5 bases. The sequence was collected from an adult with an advanced solid tumor such as melanoma, head and neck, liver or kidney cancer. Sequenced material: CD4+ or CD8+ T cells sorted from blood, taken in a trial of the OX40 agonist ivuxolimab. CDR3 DNA: TGTGCCAGTACTCGTTCGATGGGGGTATGGGGGAACACCGGGGAGCTGTTTTTT. It specifies CASTRSMGVWGNTGELFF.